The 8 T cell receptor beta chains given below trace back to one sample, sequenced in a study of blood T cell repertoires in COVID-19 (dated by TCRdb to the early 2020s). Library preparation used the immunoSEQ multiplex PCR assay. This is the immuneACCESS table as TCRdb keeps it, with only in-frame sequences that have V and J called. A part of the clones is gone; compared with another copy, unresolved V genes explain less than half, and the rest is unexplained. The sample records approximately 75,000 clones, roughly 80% of which are singletons. The ten biggest clones cover 8% to 10% of the sample. The source material was peripheral blood. These receptors came from a woman of 80 years or more with acute or convalescent COVID-19.

This clone occurred once. CDR3 bases: TGTGCCAGCAGTGAGGGGACAGGGCTTCCTACTATAAGGCAGTACTTC. Translating gives CASSEGTGLPTIRQYF. The rearrangement links TRBV6-1 to TRBJ2-7; 9 positions agree with TRBD1. CDR3 size: 16 residues. Trimming removed 3 bases from V and 9 bases from J; junction bases left unmatched: 15. Germline V CDR1 and CDR2: MNHNS, SASEGT.

V and J are TRBV4-1 and TRBJ1-1, with 8 bases matching TRBD1. V lost 4 bases to trimming and J lost 3 bases; unmatched junction nucleotides: 10. The CDR3 runs 16 residues. The germline V gene encodes CDR1 MGHRA and CDR2 YSYEKL. The CDR3: CASSRRADRVDTEAFF. The CDR3 coding sequence is TGCGCCAGCAGCCGAAGAGCGGACAGGGTGGACACTGAAGCTTTCTTT.

V is TRBV5-1 and J is TRBJ1-4, with a tentative D call TRBD1 (6 bases). The germline V gene encodes CDR1 SGHRS and CDR2 YFSETQ. Trimming took 0 bases from V and 8 from J, leaving 11 bases between them. This CDR3 spans 14 amino acids. In DNA, the CDR3 is TGCGCCAGCAGCTTGGCAGGGGTAGAAGAAAAACTGTTTTTT. The encoded protein is CASSLAGVEEKLFF. The entire variable domain, with the rest obtained from reference TRBV5-1 and TRBJ1-4, is as follows: KAGVTQTPRYLIKTRGQQVTLSCSPISGHRSVSWYQQTPGQGLQFLFEYFSETQRNKGNFPGRFSGRQFSNSRSEMNVSTLELGDSALYLCASSLAGVEEKLFFGSGTQLSVL.

This rearrangement joins TRBV5-1 to TRBJ2-7, with 8 bases aligning to TRBD1. The CDR3 loop spans 16 amino acids. The V segment lost 0 bases and the J segment 2 bases; nucleotides outside the gene matches: 7. In germline, CDR1 is SGHRS, CDR2 YFSETQ. CDR3 protein: CASSLGGGTGTYEQYF. The CDR3 coding sequence is TGCGCCAGCAGCTTGGGGGGCGGGACAGGTACCTACGAGCAGTACTTC.

V gene TRBV7-9 combines with J gene TRBJ2-1, with 16 bases fitting TRBD2. The CDR3 has 19 residues. From germline, CDR1 is SEHNR and CDR2 FQNEAQ (reference sequence). The junction had 14 bases not matched to a gene; V was cut back by 5 bases and J by 7 bases. CDR3 DNA: TGTGCCAGCAGCAAACCGGGACTAGCGGGGGGGCCCGCGTTAAATGAGCAGTTCTTC. It specifies CASSKPGLAGGPALNEQFF.

The rearrangement links TRBV19 to TRBJ2-5; perhaps TRBD2 as D (6 bases). This CDR3 comprises 14 residues. V was shortened by 3 bases and J by 2 bases, with 10 bases between the two germline ends. Germline loops: CDR1 LNHDA, CDR2 SQIVND (reference sequence). The CDR3 spells CASSMGTAQETQYF. The CDR3 bases are TGTGCCAGTAGTATGGGGACTGCACAAGAGACCCAGTACTTC.

The genes are TRBV6-5 and TRBJ1-2, with D perhaps TRBD1 (6 bases). From germline, CDR1 is MNHEY and CDR2 SVGAGI. The CDR3 length is 15 residues. Trimming left V 0 bases short and J 3 bases short, with 11 bases between. CDR3 sequence: CASSYSPPGDYGYTF. The CDR3 nucleotides read TGTGCCAGCAGTTACTCCCCTCCAGGGGACTATGGCTACACCTTC.

The gene calls are TRBV20-1 and TRBJ2-5, with D perhaps matching TRBD2 (6 bases). Trimming cost V 3 bases and J 4 bases, with 18 bases left between them. The germline CDR1 and CDR2 sequences are DFQATT and SNEGSKA (reference sequence). This CDR3 comprises 15 residues. The CDR3 DNA reads TGCAGTGCTAGTTCTCTCAGGGTGGGGGGAGAGACCCAGTACTTC. Its protein is CSASSLRVGGETQYF.